This T cell receptor (beta chain) derives from a study of beta chain features in type 1 diabetes. Study-wide findings and caveats: Among patients with Type 1 diabetes, TCRB CDR3s were moderately but significantly shorter in every one of the four CD4+ subsets. Patients showed naive, central memory and Treg TCRB repertoires that appeared more similar than those of healthy donors. There was a possibility that cDNA sequencing over-represented cells with high TCR expression.

Per donor, one heparinised blood draw averaged roughly 120 mL. Isolation of CD4+ naive, central memory, regulatory and stem cell-like memory cells was achieved by sorting via CD45RO/CCR7/CD25/CD127/CD95/CD27. This clone was seen a handful of times. Its target is unknown. The CDR3 contains 16 residues. Germline CDR1 and CDR2: LNHNV and YYDKDF (reference sequence). Trimming pared 3 bases from V and 2 bases from J, leaving 17 bases between. TCRB transcripts that were expressed got sequenced, as all of the isolated RNA had been reverse transcribed. Method: immunoSEQ multiplex PCR; TCRdb's copy keeps in-frame clones and lacks some. The sample records roughly 340,000 clones, 10% to 15% being singletons.

V gene TRBV15 combines with J gene TRBJ2-7; tentative D call: TRBD2 (6 bases). Material for sequencing was naive CD4+ T cells from blood. This clonotype was sampled from a young woman with type 1 diabetes. The CDR3 sequence is CATSSIVGGTPYEQYF. In DNA form, the CDR3 reads TGTGCCACCAGCAGCATTGTCGGCGGGACCCCCTACGAGCAGTACTTC.